This T cell receptor beta chain was sequenced during a study of blood T cell repertoires in COVID-19. Using immunoSEQ multiplex PCR, the repertoire was profiled, and TCRdb retains in-frame clones only, with some absent. The repertoire includes around 300,000 clones, 80% to 95% of them detected once, and about 7% sits in the top ten. CDR1 SGHTA and CDR2 FQGNSA come from the germline V gene. V shed 1 base, J shed 3 bases, and the junction held 6 bases outside the gene matches. This CDR3 comprises 15 residues. This clonotype was sampled from a woman in her thirties with COVID-19, enrolled during active disease. The sequencing input was peripheral blood. The J gene is TRBJ2-7, the V gene TRBV7-2, with 7 bases aligning to TRBD2. This CDR3 is CASSLVAGAVYEQYF. In nucleotides, the CDR3 is TGTGCCAGCAGCTTAGTGGCGGGAGCGGTCTACGAGCAGTACTTC.